These 11 T cell receptor beta chains came from one sample sequenced in a study of blood T cell repertoires in COVID-19. The repertoire was sequenced with immunoSEQ multiplex PCR; TCRdb's copy has only in-frame clones and lacks some. This table has about 370,000 clones, around 89% appearing once. Sequencing was performed on peripheral blood. The receptors were gathered from a woman between 25 and 40 years old with COVID-19, enrolled during active disease.

In DNA form, the CDR3 reads TGTGCCAGCAGCTTAGGGGACAGGGGAGCCGACGAGCAGTACTTC. Translation: CASSLGDRGADEQYF. The chain recombines TRBV7-8 with TRBJ2-7; 10 nucleotides line up with TRBD1. The V and J ends lost 1 base and 5 bases, in that order; junction bases with no gene match: 5. Germline V gives CDR1 SGHVS, CDR2 FQNEAQ. This CDR3 spans 15 amino acids.

This sequence joins TRBV4-1 and TRBJ2-1; weak D call: TRBD1 (6 bases). V was clipped by 0 bases and J by 4 bases, with 13 bases between them. Germline lookup yields CDR1 MGHRA and CDR2 YSYEKL. The CDR3 is 16 amino acids. This CDR3 reads CASSQEVQGIYNEQFF. The CDR3 DNA follows: TGCGCCAGCAGCCAAGAAGTACAGGGAATTTACAATGAGCAGTTCTTC.

V usage is TRBV4-3 and J usage is TRBJ2-7; tentatively, D is TRBD1 (6 bases). The CDR3 length is 14 residues. The germline V gene has CDR1 LGHNA and CDR2 YSLEER. V shed 1 base and J shed 2 bases, with 9 bases lying between them. The CDR3 loop reads CASSQGKGAYEQYF. CDR3 coding DNA: TGCGCCAGCAGCCAAGGGAAGGGGGCCTACGAGCAGTACTTC.

The J gene is TRBJ2-1, the V gene TRBV7-9, with D uncertain. This CDR3 is built from 15 residues. The V gene lost 1 base and the J gene lost 0 bases, with 7 bases spanning the gap. The germline gives CDR1 SEHNR, CDR2 FQNEAQ (reference sequence). The CDR3 nucleotides read TGTGCCAGCAGCTTAGTTGCCAGCTCCTACAATGAGCAGTTCTTC. Its translation: CASSLVASSYNEQFF.

V gene TRBV24-1 combines with J gene TRBJ2-3, with a weak D call TRBD1 (6 bases). The CDR3 length is 16 residues. V lost 7 bases to trimming and J lost 0 bases, with 16 bases between them. Germline values: CDR1 KGHDR, CDR2 SFDVKD. The CDR3 loop reads CATSGTWATSTDTQYF. Written as DNA, the CDR3 is TGTGCCACCAGCGGGACATGGGCAACTAGCACAGATACGCAGTATTTT.

V is TRBV28 and J is TRBJ2-2, with 7 nucleotides matching TRBD1. Germline V lookup: CDR1 MDHEN, CDR2 SYDVKM. With 2 bases clipped from V and 3 bases from J, the junction kept 9 bases outside the gene matches. CDR3 length: 17 amino acids. CDR3 nucleotide sequence: TGTGCCAGCAGTTTACCTGGACAGGCCAGGGACACCGGGGAGCTGTTTTTT. It translates to CASSLPGQARDTGELFF.

The chain has TRBV11-3 and TRBJ1-3, with D perhaps TRBD1 (5 bases). The germline V gene encodes CDR1 SGHNT and CDR2 YENEEA. This CDR3 has 17 amino acids. V dropped 1 base and J dropped 0 bases, with 13 bases sitting between them. The CDR3 loop reads CASSLVARASSGNTIYF. The CDR3 DNA reads as TGTGCCAGCAGCTTAGTCGCCAGGGCTAGCTCTGGAAACACCATATATTTT.

This clone was found a few times. The chain carries TRBV11-3 and TRBJ1-2, with D maybe TRBD1 (5 bases). The CDR3 extends over 13 amino acids. Germline assignment: CDR1 SGHNT and CDR2 YENEEA. Between the trimmed V and J ends, which lost 6 bases and 7 bases, there was a span of 15 bases. Here the CDR3 reads CASSHPQGSGYTF. CDR3 nucleotides: TGTGCCAGCAGTCATCCCCAGGGTAGTGGCTACACCTTC.

The V gene is TRBV6-2 or TRBV6-3, the J gene TRBJ1-2, with TRBD1 matching 7 bases. The CDR3 consists of 15 residues. Germline V gene sequence: CDR1 MNHEY, CDR2 SVGEGT. Trimming at V came to 2 bases and at J to 4 bases, leaving 7 bases not matched to a gene. The CDR3 region has the DNA TGTGCCAGCAGTTACACGATGACAGGGAGCTATGGCTACACCTTC. This encodes CASSYTMTGSYGYTF.

The chain couples TRBV5-5 to TRBJ1-3; D possibly corresponds to TRBD1 (6 bases). The CDR3 runs to 17 residues. Trimming left V 2 bases short and J 0 bases short, with 15 bases between. In germline, CDR1 is SGHKS, CDR2 YYEKEE (reference sequence). The CDR3 DNA reads TGTGCCAGCAGCTTTACAGGGACGGCGAACTCTGGAAACACCATATATTTT. Encoded protein: CASSFTGTANSGNTIYF.

This clone was counted a single time. The J gene is TRBJ1-1, the V gene TRBV2, with 8 bases fitting TRBD1. Germline-derived CDR1 and CDR2 are SNHLY and FYNNEI. The CDR3 sequence is 13 residues long. With V trimmed by 7 bases and J by 1 base, 2 bases remained unmatched. CDR3 loop: CASKDRENTEAFF. The CDR3 DNA reads TGTGCCAGCAAGGACAGGGAGAACACTGAAGCTTTCTTT. The full variable domain, its missing parts supplied by reference TRBV2 and TRBJ1-1, is EPEVTQTPSHQVTQMGQEVILRCVPISNHLYFYWYRQILGQKVEFLVSFYNNEISEKSEIFDDQFSVERPDGSNFTLKIRSTKLEDSAMYFCASKDRENTEAFFGQGTRLTVV.